This TCR beta chain was captured by sequencing in a study of regulatory T cells in long-lasting Graves disease. Study results and caveats: TCR diversity was lower in persistent than newly diagnosed Graves' disease. Under persistent disease, TRBV28, TRBJ1-2 and TRBJ2-5 were used preferentially.

Extracted PBMC RNA gave rise to the TCR library. Concerning this clonotype itself: The antigen is undetermined.

This CDR3 spans 15 amino acids. The ends were cut back, 5 bases at V and 4 bases at J, with 16 bases in the middle. Germline V gene lookup returns CDR1 SGDLS and CDR2 YYNGEE. Via MiXCR, TCRdb re-called the reads, giving one row per CDR3 protein. The sample lists hundreds of distinct CDR3 sequences, 75% to 85% occurring once. The V and J genes are TRBV9 and TRBJ2-1, with D maybe TRBD1 (6 bases). This clonotype was sampled from a woman aged 30 to 39 with Graves disease. The sequencing here drew on peripheral blood mononuclear cells (PBMCs), taken with antithyroid drug treatment, in newly diagnosed or persistent Graves disease (not recorded which). For the CDR3, the DNA is TGTGCCAGCAGTGCCGGGACATCGACATACAATGAGCAGTTCTTC. This gives the protein CASSAGTSTYNEQFF. Full variable domain (rest looked up from reference TRBV9 and TRBJ2-1): DSGVTQTPKHLITATGQRVTLRCSPRSGDLSVYWYQQSLDQGLQFLIQYYNGEERAKGNILERFSAQQFPDLHSELNLSSLELGDSALYFCASSAGTSTYNEQFFGPGTRLTVL.